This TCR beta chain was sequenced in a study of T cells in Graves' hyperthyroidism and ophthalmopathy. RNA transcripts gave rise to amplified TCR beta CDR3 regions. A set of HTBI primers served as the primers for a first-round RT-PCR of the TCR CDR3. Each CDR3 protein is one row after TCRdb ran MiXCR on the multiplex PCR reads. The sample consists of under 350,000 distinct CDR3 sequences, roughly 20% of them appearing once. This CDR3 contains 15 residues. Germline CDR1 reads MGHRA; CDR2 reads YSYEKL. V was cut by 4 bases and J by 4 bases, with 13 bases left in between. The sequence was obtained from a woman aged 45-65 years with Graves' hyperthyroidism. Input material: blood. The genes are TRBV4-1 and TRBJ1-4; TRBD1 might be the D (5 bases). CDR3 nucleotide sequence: TGCGCCAGCAGCCGAGAGACAGCATTTAATGAAAAACTGTTTTTT. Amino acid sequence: CASSRETAFNEKLFF.